This TCR beta chain was retrieved from a study of CD8+CD57+ T cells in acquired aplastic anemia. Flow cytometry had shown expanded CD8+CD57+ cells in the patients chosen for sequencing. CDR3 and TCR beta VDJ profiling relied on a genomic DNA template. TCRdb reprocessed the reads with MiXCR, giving one entry per CDR3 protein. The profile shows around 170,000 distinct CDR3 sequences, more than 45% of them singletons. The CDR3 runs 14 residues. Germline V gene sequence: CDR1 WNHNN, CDR2 SYGVQD (reference sequence). The V end was cut by 4 bases, the J end by 2 bases, with 11 bases between. The receptor was isolated from a human donor with aplastic anemia. The chain uses TRBV10-1 and TRBJ1-1, with TRBD1 as a possible D gene (6 bases). Sequenced input: sorted CD4+, CD8+, or CD8+CD57+ T cells (not recorded which) from PBMCs. CDR3 nucleotide sequence: TGCGCCAGCAGTGCCGGGACACCAAACACTGAAGCTTTCTTT. Residues: CASSAGTPNTEAFF.